A selection of T cell receptor beta chains follows, all from one sample in a study of T cell repertoires in cytomegalovirus infection. Their specific antigens are unknown. TCRdb reanalysed the reads using MiXCR and keeps one entry per CDR3 protein. In the table there are about 900,000 distinct CDR3 sequences, roughly 30% of which are singletons. Sample: cultured CD8+ T cells from PBMCs, taken from culture after CMV antigen stimulation. Every receptor here comes from a human donor in good health (CMV status not recorded). Some clones in this sample may be carry-over from other donors' samples. Both conserved end residues are part of each CDR3. D genes are given only for firm matches. Clone size is stated in some rows and not others, as once, few, many or a class when expanded.

v_gene	abundance	d_gene	j_gene	CDR3aa	CDR3nt
TRBV19	.	.	TRBJ2-2	CVSLTNTGELFF	TGTGTCAGTCTCACGAACACCGGGGAGCTGTTTTTT
TRBV11-1	many	TRBD2	TRBJ2-7	CASTSTSGGSYEQYF	TGTGCCAGCACCTCGACTAGCGGTGGCTCCTACGAGCAGTACTTC
TRBV6-5	few	.	TRBJ1-5	CASRRASAPGWNQPQHF	TGTGCCAGCAGAAGGGCTTCGGCTCCAGGCTGGAATCAGCCCCAGCATTTT
TRBV7-6	few	TRBD2	TRBJ2-1	CASSLDGRGSAGVHEQFF	TGTGCCAGCAGCTTAGATGGGCGGGGGTCAGCAGGTGTCCATGAGCAGTTCTTC
TRBV4-1	few	.	TRBJ2-1	CASSQDQKYEQFF	TGCGCCAGCAGCCAAGATCAGAAATACGAGCAGTTCTTC
TRBV4-3	.	.	TRBJ2-4	CASSQLNAGSKNIQYF	TGCGCCAGCAGCCAACTAAACGCGGGGAGTAAAAACATTCAGTACTTC
TRBV20-1	.	.	TRBJ2-1	CSASRPGLGTYNEQFF	TGCAGTGCTAGCAGACCGGGCCTAGGGACTTACAATGAGCAGTTCTTC
TRBV19	.	TRBD1	TRBJ1-4	CASRIGWTGYEKLFF	TGTGCCAGTAGAATTGGGTGGACAGGCTATGAAAAACTGTTTTTT
TRBV2	.	.	TRBJ1-3	CASSEEPISSGNTIYF	TGTGCCAGCAGTGAAGAGCCTATAAGCTCTGGAAACACCATATATTTT
TRBV27	.	.	TRBJ1-1	CASRPEPNTEAFF	TGTGCCAGCAGACCTGAGCCAAACACTGAAGCTTTCTTT
TRBV6-2/TRBV6-3	.	.	TRBJ1-5	CASSWTRSNQPQHF	TGTGCCAGCAGTTGGACACGGTCTAATCAGCCCCAGCATTTT
TRBV13	.	.	TRBJ2-1	CASSSPGLAWNEQFF	TGTGCCAGCAGCTCCCCGGGGCTAGCGTGGAATGAGCAGTTCTTC
TRBV27	.	.	TRBJ2-1	CASSTGTNQFF	TGTGCCAGCAGTACCGGGACAAACCAGTTCTTC
TRBV12-5	.	TRBD1	TRBJ1-2	CASGLVAGGWLGYTF	TGTGCTAGTGGTTTGGTAGCAGGGGGCTGGCTTGGCTACACCTTC
TRBV7-6	many	.	TRBJ2-2	CASSSPATDTGELFF	TGTGCCAGCAGCTCACCTGCGACAGATACCGGGGAGCTGTTTTTT
TRBV7-9	many	TRBD1	TRBJ2-3	CASSTRDRGTDTQYF	TGTGCCAGCAGCACCCGGGACAGGGGCACAGATACGCAGTATTTT
TRBV19	.	.	TRBJ2-6	CASSIVDSGANVLTF	TGTGCCAGTAGTATAGTGGATTCTGGGGCCAACGTCCTGACTTTC
TRBV28	few	.	TRBJ2-5	CASSLWGSEEGETQYF	TGTGCCAGCAGTTTGTGGGGTTCGGAAGAAGGAGAGACCCAGTACTTC
TRBV6-1	.	TRBD1	TRBJ2-2	CASSAVGQDNTGELFF	TGTGCCAGCAGTGCAGTAGGACAGGATAACACCGGGGAGCTGTTTTTT
TRBV7-9	few	.	TRBJ1-1	CASRPAQGEAFF	TGTGCCAGCCGACCGGCGCAGGGTGAAGCTTTCTTT
TRBV6-6	.	TRBD2	TRBJ2-4	CASSYASGGRNIQYF	TGTGCCAGCAGTTACGCTAGCGGGGGGAGAAACATTCAGTACTTC
TRBV29-1	.	.	TRBJ2-3	CSVYTDTQYF	TGCAGCGTGTACACAGATACGCAGTATTTT
TRBV15	.	.	TRBJ2-1	CATSRAEGEQFF	TGTGCCACCAGCAGAGCAGAAGGGGAGCAGTTCTTC
TRBV2	once	.	TRBJ2-5	CASKGKTQYF	TGTGCCAGCAAAGGGAAGACCCAGTACTTC
TRBV6-5	.	TRBD1	TRBJ2-7	CASSLGAGGPYEQYF	TGTGCCAGCAGTCTGGGGGCAGGGGGCCCCTACGAGCAGTACTTC
TRBV7-9	.	.	TRBJ2-2	CASRIDRLKNTGELFF	TGTGCCAGCAGGATCGACAGGCTCAAGAACACCGGGGAGCTGTTTTTT
TRBV7-6	.	TRBD1	TRBJ1-1	CASSLTGPRLLAFF	TGTGCCAGCAGCTTGACAGGGCCAAGATTATTGGCTTTCTTT
TRBV28	.	.	TRBJ1-3	CATNHGSGNTIYF	TGTGCCACTAATCACGGTTCCGGAAACACCATATATTTT
TRBV7-2	many	.	TRBJ2-3	CASSSGGGRDTQYF	TGTGCCAGCAGCTCTGGGGGGGGCAGAGATACGCAGTATTTT
TRBV27	few	.	TRBJ2-2	CASSLLTGENTGELFF	TGTGCCAGCAGTTTACTAACGGGGGAAAACACCGGGGAGCTGTTTTTT
TRBV6-2/TRBV6-3	few	.	TRBJ2-1	CASSYIKTGHLYNEQFF	TGTGCCAGCAGTTACATAAAAACGGGACACCTCTACAATGAGCAGTTCTTC
TRBV7-2	many	.	TRBJ2-7	CASSLVRLAGEQYF	TGTGCCAGCAGCTTAGTACGTCTAGCTGGCGAGCAGTACTTC
TRBV10-3	few	TRBD1	TRBJ1-5	CAISEPRTGDINQPQHF	TGTGCCATCAGTGAACCCCGGACAGGGGATATCAATCAGCCCCAGCATTTT
TRBV27	many	.	TRBJ1-2	CASSLSHGNYGYTF	TGTGCCAGCAGTTTATCGCACGGGAACTATGGCTACACCTTC
TRBV6-6	.	.	TRBJ1-6	CASSRTGVGNSPLHF	TGTGCCAGCAGCCGGACTGGGGTCGGGAATTCACCCCTCCACTTT
TRBV18	.	.	TRBJ2-5	CASTRGRNPQETQYF	TGTGCCAGCACCAGGGGACGTAATCCACAAGAGACCCAGTACTTC
TRBV27	.	.	TRBJ2-4	CAISPTSAKNIQYF	TGTGCCATCAGTCCCACCTCCGCCAAAAACATTCAGTACTTC
TRBV10-3	.	.	TRBJ2-1	CAISESSQGIGLSEQFF	TGTGCCATCAGTGAGTCATCTCAGGGGATCGGTCTTTCAGAGCAGTTCTTC
TRBV7-9	few	.	TRBJ2-7	CASSHGEGGTYEQYF	TGTGCCAGCAGCCACGGGGAGGGGGGAACCTACGAGCAGTACTTC
TRBV7-9	many	.	TRBJ1-1	CASSSPGRNTEAFF	TGTGCCAGCAGCTCCCCCGGACGGAACACTGAAGCTTTCTTT
TRBV10-3	.	TRBD1	TRBJ2-3	CAISVGDSSTDTQYF	TGTGCCATCAGTGTCGGGGACAGCAGCACAGATACGCAGTATTTT
TRBV5-4	few	TRBD2	TRBJ2-5	CASSLLGGTEQETQYF	TGTGCCAGCAGCTTGTTGGGGGGGACGGAACAAGAGACCCAGTACTTC
TRBV28	.	.	TRBJ2-3	CASSLYRTTDTQYF	TGTGCCAGCAGTTTATACCGGACCACAGATACGCAGTATTTT
TRBV6-1	.	.	TRBJ1-5	CASSDDGSNQPQHF	TGTGCCAGTAGTGACGACGGTAGCAATCAGCCCCAGCATTTT
TRBV12-5	.	TRBD1	TRBJ1-2	CASGLPTGGWGYTF	TGTGCTAGTGGTTTGCCGACAGGGGGTTGGGGCTACACCTTC
TRBV7-9	many	.	TRBJ1-2	CASSFGSATGEGYTF	TGTGCCAGCAGCTTTGGTAGCGCGACTGGAGAAGGCTACACCTTC
TRBV20-1	.	.	TRBJ2-2	CSAEGTGELFF	TGCAGTGCTGAGGGCACCGGGGAGCTGTTTTTT
TRBV7-8	.	.	TRBJ2-1	CASSLSHTNEQFF	TGTGCCAGCAGCTTATCTCACACTAATGAGCAGTTCTTC
TRBV20-1	.	TRBD2	TRBJ2-3	CRLAATDTQYF	TGCAGACTAGCGGCTACAGATACGCAGTATTTT
TRBV19	.	.	TRBJ1-1	CAIFGPGGAFF	.
TRBV7-6	few	.	TRBJ1-3	CAIGGREYGNTIYF	TGTGCCATCGGAGGAAGAGAATACGGAAACACCATATATTTT
TRBV28	few	TRBD2	TRBJ2-5	CASSLFLAGVQETQYF	TGTGCCAGCAGTTTATTCCTAGCGGGGGTCCAAGAGACCCAGTACTTC
TRBV6-1	.	TRBD1	TRBJ2-2	CASSERDRKYTNTGELFF	TGTGCCAGCAGTGAACGGGACAGAAAATATACGAACACCGGGGAGCTGTTTTTT
TRBV7-4	few	.	TRBJ2-1	CASSLELAEQFF	TGTGCCAGCAGCTTAGAACTAGCTGAGCAGTTCTTC
TRBV29-1	.	TRBD2	TRBJ2-2	CSVERGDTGELFF	TGCAGCGTTGAACGGGGGGACACCGGGGAGCTGTTTTTT
TRBV27	.	.	TRBJ2-1	CASSFFGGLGNEQFF	TGTGCCAGCAGTTTCTTCGGGGGCCTGGGCAATGAGCAGTTCTTC
TRBV2	.	.	TRBJ1-1	CARMGASTEAFF	TGTGCGAGGATGGGGGCCAGCACTGAAGCTTTCTTT
TRBV7-9	.	TRBD1	TRBJ1-4	CASSSRDREDNEKLFF	TGTGCCAGCAGCTCTAGGGACAGGGAGGATAATGAAAAACTGTTTTTT
TRBV6-5	.	.	TRBJ2-1	CASSTRGRRARDGGKYVQFF	TGTGCCAGCAGTACTAGGGGAAGACGGGCGAGAGACGGCGGCAAGTATGTGCAGTTCTTC
TRBV5-8	few	.	TRBJ1-4	CANREWSATNEKLFF	TGTGCAAATAGGGAGTGGAGTGCAACTAATGAAAAACTGTTTTTT